This passage covers 6 T cell receptor beta chains from one sample sequenced in a study of T cell changes during pregnancy in multiple sclerosis. Clones were sequenced by immunoSEQ multiplex PCR, and TCRdb holds only the in-frame ones, with some missing. The profile covers about 40,000 clones, with 91% appearing a single time and about 8% taken by the ten largest. The material was CD8+ T cells from peripheral blood mononuclear cells, obtained before pregnancy. Source of these receptors: a female donor with multiple sclerosis, enrolled in a pregnancy study.

Of note for this clone: Other nucleotide sequences in the sample specify the same CDR3. J is TRBJ2-1 and V is TRBV27; D not resolved. V was clipped by 2 bases and J by 2 bases, with 7 bases between them. This CDR3 is built from 14 residues. Germline loops: CDR1 MNHEY, CDR2 SMNVEV (reference sequence). The CDR3 loop reads CASSLQETYNEQFF. The CDR3 DNA follows: TGTGCCAGCAGTTTACAGGAAACCTACAATGAGCAGTTCTTC.

This chain joins TRBV15 and TRBJ2-1; 7 bases align to TRBD2. CDR3 size: 15 residues. Germline V gene lookup returns CDR1 LNHNV and CDR2 YYDKDF (reference sequence). Unmatched junction bases numbered 5, after V lost 0 bases and J lost 6 bases. This CDR3 reads CATSREGGSANEQFF. Written as DNA, the CDR3 is TGTGCCACCAGCAGAGAGGGAGGGAGCGCCAATGAGCAGTTCTTC.

The CDR3, as DNA: TGTGCCAGCAGCATAACAGGGGAAGCTTTCTTT. Encoded protein: CASSITGEAFF. The V call is TRBV11-2, the J call TRBJ1-1, with TRBD1 as a possible D gene (6 bases). This CDR3 has 11 residues. Deletions cut 5 bases from V and 8 bases from J, with 9 bases between. CDR1 is SGHAT, CDR2 FQNNGV, per germline.

V gene TRBV15 combines with J gene TRBJ1-2; D is possibly TRBD1 (5 bases). Trimming left V 3 bases short and J 3 bases short, with 8 bases between. CDR3 length: 13 residues. The germline gives CDR1 LNHNV, CDR2 YYDKDF (reference sequence). CDR3 nucleotide sequence: TGTGCCACCAGCAGCAGGGCGTACTATGGCTACACCTTC. It codes for CATSSRAYYGYTF. The full variable domain, its missing parts supplied by reference TRBV15 and TRBJ1-2, is DAMVIQNPRYQVTQFGKPVTLSCSQTLNHNVMYWYQQKSSQAPKLLFHYYDKDFNNEADTPDNFQSRRPNTSFCFLDIRSPGLGDTAMYLCATSSRAYYGYTFGSGTRLTVV.

Here the CDR3 reads CATSRDELAGEQFF. In DNA form, the CDR3 reads TGTGCCACCAGCAGAGACGAACTAGCAGGCGAGCAGTTCTTC. The rearrangement joins TRBV15 to TRBJ2-1; D might be TRBD2 (6 bases). V shed 0 bases and J shed 10 bases, with 13 bases lying between them. Germline lookup yields CDR1 LNHNV and CDR2 YYDKDF (reference sequence). The CDR3 consists of 14 residues.

This sequence joins TRBV29-1 and TRBJ2-7; 8 nucleotides agree with TRBD1. Germline trimming cut 5 bases from V and 4 bases from J; bases unmatched to any gene: 4. Germline V CDR1 and CDR2: SQVTM, ANQGSEA. The length of the CDR3 is 12 residues. CDR3 nucleotides: TGCAGCGTTCTACAGGGGGTTTACGAGCAGTACTTC. Its protein is CSVLQGVYEQYF.